What follows describes a single TCR beta chain. The antigen this receptor binds is unknown. The sample holds no much larger clone one base away, and base qualities are not on file. Libraries were prepared through the immunoSEQ multiplex PCR assay. A mixture of 60 forward primers for TCR Vbeta segments and 13 reverse primers for TCR Jbeta segments was used in the multiplex PCR. A multiplex PCR assay on genomic DNA amplified the CDR3 region of rearranged TCR beta genes. The amplified TCR beta libraries were sequenced on the Illumina HiSeq System as 87-base-pair reads. In the source study's methods: A later analysis tallied around 82 million unique TCR beta chains across the 610 or so repertoires, and around 12 million of those chains were shared by two or more donors. To remove PCR and sequencing errors, raw reads were error-corrected and collapsed into unique sequences using a nearest-neighbor algorithm that merged closely related sequences. V, D and J gene segments were assigned by aligning CDR3 sequences to IMGT reference sequences. Each retained sequence needed at least a six-nucleotide match to both a V gene segment and a J gene segment. A rearrangement counted as productive if the CDR3 had no stop codons and remained in frame with V and J, and every other rearrangement counted as non-productive. Following IMGT convention, CDR3 was defined as the stretch from the second conserved V-encoded cysteine up to the conserved J-encoded phenylalanine. Sequences without an unambiguous match to a single V gene segment were excluded from the earlier analysis of several hundred of the donors. An earlier analysis of several hundred of the donors called V segments functional above 56.7% productive rearrangements and segregating when the between-donor standard deviation exceeded 5%. To diagnose cytomegalovirus status from the catalog of TCR beta chain sequences, a statistical classification framework was built. In a later analysis, TCR nucleotide sequences were compared against IMGT/GENE-DB human TR gene sequences so that V and J genes could be assigned. The TCRdist pipeline was used in a later analysis to assign CDR3 sequences and most-parsimonious VDJ recombination scenarios. In a later analysis, each TCR beta chain was defined by its CDR3 amino acid sequence together with its V-gene family, and reads without a unique V-gene family were excluded. A later analysis removed 592 highly shared, low-generation-probability nucleotide sequences to deal with suspected cross-contamination and a sequencing artifact. For each public chain, a later analysis derived a clonal expansion index from normalized ranks of inferred template counts within each repertoire. In a later analysis, generation probabilities were computed with a VDJ recombination model fitted to out-of-frame rearrangements, and the resulting probabilities were checked against IGoR. In a later analysis, TCR-TCR, TCR-HLA and TCR-CMV co-occurrence was scored with hypergeometric tests, and a repertoire-size bias correction was applied to TCR pairs. A later analysis estimated false discovery rates by permuting HLA or CMV assignments 20 times. In a later analysis, co-occurring TCRs were grouped with DBSCAN, and TCRdist sequence similarity was added when clustering was performed within HLA-allele-positive subsets. For co-occurrence clustering, repertoires with fewer than 30,000 or more than 120,000 public chains were excluded, along with a handful of repertoires with anomalous nucleotide sharing. TCRdb took this table from immuneACCESS and kept in-frame rearrangements with V and J called. Such tables lack part of the clones; where checked against another copy, unresolved V genes explain under half of the gap, and the rest is unexplained. The V and J calls and the clone size are those of that table, but D and trimming were determined from the DNA. In all, the sample holds 200,000 to 250,000 clones, and 65% to 85% of those were seen once. Jointly, the top ten make up 1.7% of the sample.

This entry belongs to a study of cytomegalovirus exposure and HLA in healthy donors (dated by TCRdb to between 2016 and 2019). With regard to the full study: An earlier analysis of some 500 of the donors reported 250 to 350 Gb of sequence data and some 100 million unique TCR beta sequences from 150 million to 200 million T cells. The number of donors typed differed by locus, with roughly 629-640 for A, B, C, DRB1 and DQB1, 522 for DQA1, under 610 for DPA1, and around 450 for DPB1. The study used immunosequencing to profile the T cell repertoires of under 700 subjects and linked those repertoires to cytomegalovirus serostatus. To decide whether each TCR beta V gene segment behaved as functional or pseudogenic, an earlier analysis of some 580 of the donors relied on high-throughput TCR beta sequencing. An early release covering roughly 640 HLA-typed donors comprised roughly 300 gigabases of sequencing data and around 85 million unique TCR sequences. The aim of the study was to test whether cataloging public T cell receptors could identify signatures of past pathogen exposure. Besides the first cohort of under 700 subjects, a separate validation cohort made up of 120 different subjects was used. In a later analysis, previously published TCR beta repertoires from more than 500 donors were re-analyzed and high-resolution HLA genotyping was added so that TCR occurrence patterns could be studied. The genetic ancestry cluster associated with self-reported Caucasian donors included 80% to 90% of the 398 genotyped donors. Donor age, sex, ethnicity and CMV serostatus were collected together with the repertoire data. Among almost 400 genotyped donors of the cohort, an average of about 240,000 unique TCR beta nucleotide sequences were sequenced per donor, roughly a sixth of them non-productive. To predict cytomegalovirus infection status, the study combined high-throughput TCR immunosequencing, statistical association of individual TCRs with disease status, and machine learning. All discovery cohort repertoires had been generated using a single sequencing platform. Genome-wide SNP genotypes for about 65% of the 666 donors were used in a later genetic analysis, which treated that subset as a discovery cohort. Four or five DR-DQ haplotypes were handled as single units for association and clustering because linkage in the cohort was strong. Rather than drawing on any new phenotypic data, the later analysis identified candidate immune exposures from TCR beta sequences and the way those sequences occurred across donors. Both class I and class II loci were covered by HLA typing, at four-digit resolution. Beyond this particular receptor, the publication reports: Some IMGT-functional V segments, including TRBV6-2 and TRBV6-3, could not be told apart with the 87-base-pair reads, so those segments were excluded. The cohort was sequenced for TCR beta chains only, and without alpha or paired-chain data the features that could be detected were limited. In an earlier analysis of more than 450 of the donors, most TCR beta V segments were observed in productive rearrangements about 90% or about 30% of the time, broadly matching IMGT annotations. In both the original and validation cohorts, the classifier was reported to diagnose cytomegalovirus status with high specificity and sensitivity. Linkage disequilibrium might explain the correlated functional status among segregating V segments, but an unknown experimental factor could not be excluded. The earlier analysis of approximately 540 of the donors excluded some 15 rarely observed V segments, including chromosome 9 orphons, because counts were too low. Strong co-occurrence of HLA alleles, especially DR and DQ, made assigning TCR associations to individual alleles difficult. V-gene and J-gene trimming of TCR beta chains was associated with a missense DCLRE1C variant in a later genetic analysis, and the association was replicated in an independent cohort. The authors suggested that the approach could potentially be extended to other disease states and immunological phenotypes. At a false discovery rate of 0.05, a later analysis linked fewer than 20,000 TCR beta sequences to specific HLA alleles. The presence/absence analyses assumed that sequencing depth was roughly uniform across donors, and that assumption may not be true. Because some donors lacked HLA typing at each locus, the association tests relied only on the typed subset. In a later analysis, HLA-associated TCR beta chains showed more clonal expansion and lower generation probabilities than non-associated chains that were equally common. The study gave a list of under 200 TCR beta chains associated with cytomegalovirus. A later analysis reported that several top co-occurrence clusters appeared linked to parvovirus B19, influenza, CMV and Epstein-Barr virus. A further reported finding was that TCR beta sequences accurately predicted the HLA-A and HLA-B alleles for most subjects in the first cohort. In a later analysis, most CMV-associated TCR beta chains were found to appear HLA-restricted, with HLA associations seemingly driven largely by CMV exposure. In vitro tests confirmed that a few of the cytomegalovirus-associated TCR beta chains recognize cytomegalovirus antigens. According to a later analysis, TCR association rates differed among HLA loci, with DRB1 alleles showing the most associated TCRs and HLA-C alleles showing the fewest. Immune exposure information for the cohort was limited to CMV serostatus. According to a later genetic analysis, donors in an Asian-associated ancestry cluster had fewer N-insertions in productive TCRs than the approximately 650-donor mean. Most TCR sequences were observed very rarely across donors, whereas some public TCRs were present in many individuals. A group of highly shared sequence variants was considered likely to be a technical artifact of the sequencing pipeline.

From a lookup of the germline V gene (reference sequence), CDR1 and CDR2 are GTSNPN and SVGIG. Trimming removed 3 bases from V and 3 bases from J, leaving 18 bases between the germline ends. From its cysteine to its phenylalanine, the CDR3 spans 16 amino acids. Only CDR3 DNA is held: 48 bases, read in frame from base 1. The cohort was made up of roughly 670 healthy bone marrow donors. All cohort members were sampled while nominally healthy, although unrecorded immune exposures were likely present. The donor was CMV seronegative and was included in the group of about 350 seronegative cohort members. A peripheral blood sample was provided by each donor, and peripheral blood mononuclear cells were used for TCR beta sequencing. The Qiagen DNeasy Blood Extraction Kit was used to extract genomic DNA from the blood cell samples.

Here the chain combines TRBV30 and TRBJ1-3; a weak D assignment points to TRBD1 (6 bases agree). Sequenced material: PBMCs. This sequence was found in a man aged 45-65 years in good health and CMV-seronegative. In nucleotides, the sequence is TGTGCCTGGAGCTCGGCGGGGGCGCGGAGTGGAAACACCATATATTTT. This is translated as CAWSSAGARSGNTIYF. Supplemented by the reference TRBV30 and TRBJ1-3 proteins around the CDR3, the complete variable domain is SQTIHQWPATLVQPVGSPLSLECTVEGTSNPNLYWYRQAAGRGLQLLFYSVGIGQISSEVPQNLSASRPQDRQFILSSKKLLLSDSGFYLCAWSSAGARSGNTIYFGEGSWLTVV.